The clone carrying this T cell receptor beta chain came up a few times. The data are from a study of T-cell reconstitution after alpha-beta-depleted transplantation in children. As it was prepared, the TCRbeta library received unique molecular identifiers. TCRdb redid the calling of the PCR reads with MiXCR, one entry per CDR3 protein. The top ten hold 3% to 3.5% of the sample, which has some 500,000 distinct CDR3 sequences, around 19% seen once. This CDR3 region has 12 residues. The germline V gene has CDR1 SGHDT and CDR2 YYEEEE. The V gene lost 4 bases and the J gene lost 3 bases, with 7 bases spanning the gap.

Sequences were derived from PBMCs from the stem cell graft donor, sampled from the stem cell graft. V is TRBV5-6 and J is TRBJ2-5, with a tentative D call TRBD2 (5 bases). The sequence was collected from a human donor who donated a stem cell graft to a child with acute lymphoblastic leukemia. Written as DNA, the CDR3 is TGTGCCAGCAGCGGACTGAAAGAGACCCAGTACTTC. As protein: CASSGLKETQYF. Looking up the rest from reference TRBV5-6 and TRBJ2-5 gives the full variable domain: DAGVTQSPTHLIKTRGQQVTLRCSPKSGHDTVSWYQQALGQGPQFIFQYYEEEERQRGNFPDRFSGHQFPNYSSELNVNALLLGDSALYLCASSGLKETQYFGPGTRLLVL.